This T cell receptor (beta chain) was identified in a study of control samples from healthy donors and cancer patients. This table comes from immunoSEQ multiplex PCR, and its TCRdb copy is limited to in-frame clones, with some not included. Of approximately 150,000 clones in the sample, roughly nine tenths were seen once. The V gene lost 0 bases and the J gene lost 7 bases, with 10 bases spanning the gap. The CDR3 sequence is 14 residues long. Germline CDR1 is SGHNT and CDR2 is YENEEA. The chain couples TRBV11-3 to TRBJ2-1; D possibly corresponds to TRBD1 (6 bases). This sequence originates from a man in his thirties or forties in good health. Sequencing input: blood. The CDR3 protein is CASSLDPQGNEQFF. In nucleotides, the CDR3 is TGTGCCAGCAGCTTAGACCCACAGGGAAATGAGCAGTTCTTC.